Below, one T cell receptor (beta chain) is given with its context. Antigen specificity is unknown. This sample was taken from a study of neurological immune-mediated disorders. Study-level points and caveats: The greatest TCR clonal expansion appeared in HTLV-1-associated myelopathy and the smallest, falling below healthy controls, in multiple sclerosis. Neither clinical nor MRI features showed any association with the multiple sclerosis repertoire cluster, and the authors stated that larger cohorts are needed.

The authors produced cDNA by 5'RACE using 10-nucleotide random UMIs. TCRdb processed the 5' RACE reads anew with MiXCR; each CDR3 protein has one entry. Here the sample spans about 66,000 distinct CDR3 sequences, 5.2% being singletons. Unsorted libraries were derived from 2 million PBMCs stored at -80 C. This CDR3 is 13 amino acids long. V was trimmed by 3 bases and J by 8 bases, leaving 11 bases between them. Germline V gives CDR1 SGHTA, CDR2 FQGNSA. The genes are TRBV7-2 and TRBJ2-1; tentatively, D is TRBD2 (6 bases). The receptor was derived from a woman under 40 with multiple sclerosis. The sample was PBMCs. CDR3 sequence (DNA): TGTGCCAGCAGCTTTGAAAGGGACTATGAGCAGTTCTTC. Protein: CASSFERDYEQFF. The full variable domain, with the rest looked up from reference TRBV7-2 and TRBJ2-1, is GAGVSQSPSNKVTEKGKDVELRCDPISGHTALYWYRQSLGQGLEFLIYFQGNSAPDKSGLPSDRFSAERTGGSVSTLTIQRTQQEDSAVYLCASSFERDYEQFFGPGTRLTVL.